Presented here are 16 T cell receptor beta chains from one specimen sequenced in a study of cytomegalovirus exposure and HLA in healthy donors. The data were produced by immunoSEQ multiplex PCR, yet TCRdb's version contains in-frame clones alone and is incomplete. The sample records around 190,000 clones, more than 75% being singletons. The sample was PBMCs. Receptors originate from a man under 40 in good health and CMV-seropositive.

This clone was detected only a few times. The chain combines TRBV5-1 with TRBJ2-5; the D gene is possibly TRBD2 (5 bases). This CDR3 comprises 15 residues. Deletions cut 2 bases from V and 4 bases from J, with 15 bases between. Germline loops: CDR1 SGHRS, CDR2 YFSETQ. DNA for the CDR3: TGCGCCAGCAGCTTTAACTTTCGAGAGGGAGAGACCCAGTACTTC. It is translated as CASSFNFREGETQYF.

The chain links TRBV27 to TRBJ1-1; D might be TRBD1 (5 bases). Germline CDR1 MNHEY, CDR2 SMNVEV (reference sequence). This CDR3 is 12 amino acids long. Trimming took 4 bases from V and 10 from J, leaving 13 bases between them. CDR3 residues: CASSSRGFAAFF. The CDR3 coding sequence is TGTGCCAGCAGTTCCCGGGGGTTTGCAGCTTTCTTT.

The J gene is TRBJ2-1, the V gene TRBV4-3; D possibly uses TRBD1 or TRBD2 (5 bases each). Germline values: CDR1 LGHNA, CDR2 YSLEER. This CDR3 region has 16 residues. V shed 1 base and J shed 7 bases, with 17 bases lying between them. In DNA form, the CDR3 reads TGCGCCAGCAGCCAAGGAGGGGTTTGGGGTCAAAATGAGCAGTTCTTC. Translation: CASSQGGVWGQNEQFF.

CDR3 sequence reads: CASSVGTAPVYGYTF. The CDR3 bases are TGTGCCAGCAGCGTAGGGACAGCACCAGTCTATGGCTACACCTTC. The V and J genes are TRBV5-4 and TRBJ1-2; 7 bases align to TRBD1. The CDR3 spans 15 residues. V was clipped by 4 bases and J by 4 bases; unmatched bases: 10. Germline assignment: CDR1 SGHNT and CDR2 YYREEE (reference sequence).

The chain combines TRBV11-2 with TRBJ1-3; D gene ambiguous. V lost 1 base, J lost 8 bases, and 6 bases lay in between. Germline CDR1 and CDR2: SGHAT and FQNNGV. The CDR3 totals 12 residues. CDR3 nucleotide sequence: TGTGCCAGCAGCTTAGGAAGGGACACCATATATTTT. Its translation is CASSLGRDTIYF.

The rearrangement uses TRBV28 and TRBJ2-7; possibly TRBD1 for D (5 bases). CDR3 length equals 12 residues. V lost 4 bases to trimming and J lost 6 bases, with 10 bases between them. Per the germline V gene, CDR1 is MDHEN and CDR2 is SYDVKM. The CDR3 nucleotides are TGTGCCAGCAGTTCAGGGATTAGCGAGCAGTACTTC. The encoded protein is CASSSGISEQYF.

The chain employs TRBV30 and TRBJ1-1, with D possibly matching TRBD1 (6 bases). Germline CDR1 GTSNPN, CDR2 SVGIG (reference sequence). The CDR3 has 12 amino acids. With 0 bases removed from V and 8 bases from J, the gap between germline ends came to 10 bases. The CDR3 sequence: CAWSVLGAEAFF. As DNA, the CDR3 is TGTGCCTGGAGTGTCTTGGGGGCAGAAGCTTTCTTT.

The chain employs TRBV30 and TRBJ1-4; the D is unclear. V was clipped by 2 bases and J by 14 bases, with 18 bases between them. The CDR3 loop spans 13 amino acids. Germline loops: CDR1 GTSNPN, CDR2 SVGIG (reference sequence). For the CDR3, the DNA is TGTGCCTGGAGTCCGACAATGGTCGGATACCTGTTTTTT. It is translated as CAWSPTMVGYLFF. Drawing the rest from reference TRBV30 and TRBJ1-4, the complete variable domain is SQTIHQWPATLVQPVGSPLSLECTVEGTSNPNLYWYRQAAGRGLQLLFYSVGIGQISSEVPQNLSASRPQDRQFILSSKKLLLSDSGFYLCAWSPTMVGYLFFGSGTQLSVL.

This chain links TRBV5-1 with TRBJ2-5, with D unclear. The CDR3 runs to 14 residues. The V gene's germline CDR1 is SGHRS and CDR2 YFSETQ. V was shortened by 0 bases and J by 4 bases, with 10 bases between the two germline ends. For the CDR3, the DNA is TGCGCCAGCAGCTTGGTGTGGGGTGCAGAGACCCAGTACTTC. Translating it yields CASSLVWGAETQYF.

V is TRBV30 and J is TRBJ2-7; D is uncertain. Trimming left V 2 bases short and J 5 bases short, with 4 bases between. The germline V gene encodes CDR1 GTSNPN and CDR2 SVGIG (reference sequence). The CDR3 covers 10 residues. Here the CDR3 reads CAWSRDEQYF. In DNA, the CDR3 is TGTGCCTGGAGTAGGGACGAGCAGTACTTC.

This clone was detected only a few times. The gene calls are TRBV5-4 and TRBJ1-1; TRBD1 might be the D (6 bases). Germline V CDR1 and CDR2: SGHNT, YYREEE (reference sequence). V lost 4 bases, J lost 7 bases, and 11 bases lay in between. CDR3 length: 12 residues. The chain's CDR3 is CASSGQSIEAFF. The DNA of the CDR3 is TGTGCCAGCAGCGGACAGAGCATTGAAGCTTTCTTT.

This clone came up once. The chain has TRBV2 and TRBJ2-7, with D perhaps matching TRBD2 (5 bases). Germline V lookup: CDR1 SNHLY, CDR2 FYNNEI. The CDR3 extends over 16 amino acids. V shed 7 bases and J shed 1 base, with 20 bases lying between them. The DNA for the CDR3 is TGTGCCAGCATTGTCGGACTGCTTACCCTTTCCTACGAGCAGTACTTC. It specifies CASIVGLLTLSYEQYF.

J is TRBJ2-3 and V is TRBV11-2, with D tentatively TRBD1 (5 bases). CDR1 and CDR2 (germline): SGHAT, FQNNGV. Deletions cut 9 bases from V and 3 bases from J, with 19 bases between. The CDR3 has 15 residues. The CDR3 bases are TGTGCCAGTCATCAAGGGGCCGCCGTAACAGATACGCAGTATTTT. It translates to CASHQGAAVTDTQYF.

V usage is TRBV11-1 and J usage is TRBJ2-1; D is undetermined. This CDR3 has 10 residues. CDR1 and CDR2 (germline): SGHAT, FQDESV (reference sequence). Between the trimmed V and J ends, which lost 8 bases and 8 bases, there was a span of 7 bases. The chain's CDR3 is CASGADEQFF. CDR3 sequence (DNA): TGTGCCAGCGGAGCAGATGAGCAGTTCTTC.

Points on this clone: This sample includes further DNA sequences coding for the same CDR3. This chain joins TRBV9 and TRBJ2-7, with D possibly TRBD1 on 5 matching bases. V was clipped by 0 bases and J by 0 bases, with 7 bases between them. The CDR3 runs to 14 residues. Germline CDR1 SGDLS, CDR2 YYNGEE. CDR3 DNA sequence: TGTGCCAGCAGCGTAGGGGGCAGCTCCTACGAGCAGTACTTC. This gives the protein CASSVGGSSYEQYF.

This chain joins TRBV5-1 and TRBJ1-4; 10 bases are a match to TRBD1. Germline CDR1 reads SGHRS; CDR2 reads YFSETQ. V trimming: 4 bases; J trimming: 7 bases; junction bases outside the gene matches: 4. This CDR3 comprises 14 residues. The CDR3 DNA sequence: TGCGCCAGCAGCCTGACAGGGGGCTTTGAAAAACTGTTTTTT. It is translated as CASSLTGGFEKLFF.